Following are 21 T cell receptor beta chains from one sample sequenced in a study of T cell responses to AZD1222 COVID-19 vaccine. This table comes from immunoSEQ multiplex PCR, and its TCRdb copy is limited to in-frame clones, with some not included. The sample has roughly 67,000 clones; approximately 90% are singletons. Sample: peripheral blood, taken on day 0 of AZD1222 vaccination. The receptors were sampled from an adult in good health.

CDR3 DNA: TGTGCCAGTACCGGGACAGTTAATTCACCCCTCCACTTT. This encodes CASTGTVNSPLHF. V is TRBV2 and J is TRBJ1-6; TRBD1 matches at 7 bases. Looked up from germline, CDR1 is SNHLY and CDR2 is FYNNEI. The J segment lost 6 bases and the V segment lost 9 bases, leaving 5 bases of the junction unmatched. This CDR3 contains 13 residues.

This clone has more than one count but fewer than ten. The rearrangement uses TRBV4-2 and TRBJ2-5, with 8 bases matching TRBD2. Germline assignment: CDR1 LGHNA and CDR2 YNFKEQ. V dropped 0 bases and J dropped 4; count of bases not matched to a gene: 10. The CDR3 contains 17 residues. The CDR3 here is CASSQDYPRGVGETQYF. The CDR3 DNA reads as TGTGCCAGCAGCCAAGACTACCCGCGGGGGGTGGGAGAGACCCAGTACTTC.

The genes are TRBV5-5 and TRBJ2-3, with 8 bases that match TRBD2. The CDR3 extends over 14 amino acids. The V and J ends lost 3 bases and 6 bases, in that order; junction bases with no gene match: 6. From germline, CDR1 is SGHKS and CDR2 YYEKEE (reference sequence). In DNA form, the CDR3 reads TGTGCCAGCAGCTGGGGTTGGACTAGCGATACGCAGTATTTT. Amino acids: CASSWGWTSDTQYF.

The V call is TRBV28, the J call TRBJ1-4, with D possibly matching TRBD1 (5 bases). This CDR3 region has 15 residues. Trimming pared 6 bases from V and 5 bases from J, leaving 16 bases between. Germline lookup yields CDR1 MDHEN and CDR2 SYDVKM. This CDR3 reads CASSPIGTANEKLFF. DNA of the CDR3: TGTGCCAGCAGCCCGATCGGGACCGCAAATGAAAAACTGTTTTTT.

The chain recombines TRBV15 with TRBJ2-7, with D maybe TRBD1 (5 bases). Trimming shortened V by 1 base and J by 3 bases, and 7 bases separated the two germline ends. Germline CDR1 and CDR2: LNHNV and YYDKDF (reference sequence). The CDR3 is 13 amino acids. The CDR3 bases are TGTGCCACCAGCAGAGGGACAAACTACGAGCAGTACTTC. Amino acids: CATSRGTNYEQYF.

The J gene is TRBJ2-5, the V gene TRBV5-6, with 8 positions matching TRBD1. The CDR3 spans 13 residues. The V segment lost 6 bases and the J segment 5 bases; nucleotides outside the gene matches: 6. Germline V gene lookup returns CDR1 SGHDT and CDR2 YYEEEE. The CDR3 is CASTLTGGETQYF. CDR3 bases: TGTGCCAGCACCCTAACAGGGGGGGAGACCCAGTACTTC.

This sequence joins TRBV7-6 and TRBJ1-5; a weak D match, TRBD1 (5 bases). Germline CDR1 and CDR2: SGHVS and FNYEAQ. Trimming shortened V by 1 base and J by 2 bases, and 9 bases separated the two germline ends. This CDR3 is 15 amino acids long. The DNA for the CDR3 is TGTGCCAGCAGCTTAGTTTCAGGGCGCAATCAGCCCCAGCATTTT. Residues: CASSLVSGRNQPQHF.

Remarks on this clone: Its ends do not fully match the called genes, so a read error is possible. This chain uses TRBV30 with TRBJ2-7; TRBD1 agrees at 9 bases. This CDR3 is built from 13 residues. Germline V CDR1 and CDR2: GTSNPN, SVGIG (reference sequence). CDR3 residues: CAWLGTGTQTTIF. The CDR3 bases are TGTGCCTGGCTTGGGACAGGGACCCAGACCACAATATTC.

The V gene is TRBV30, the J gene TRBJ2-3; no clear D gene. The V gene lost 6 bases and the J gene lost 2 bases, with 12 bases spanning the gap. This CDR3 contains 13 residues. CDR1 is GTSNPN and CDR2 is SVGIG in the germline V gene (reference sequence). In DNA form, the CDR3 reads TGTGCCTGTCTGGGTGACCCCACAGATACGCAGTATTTT. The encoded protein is CACLGDPTDTQYF.

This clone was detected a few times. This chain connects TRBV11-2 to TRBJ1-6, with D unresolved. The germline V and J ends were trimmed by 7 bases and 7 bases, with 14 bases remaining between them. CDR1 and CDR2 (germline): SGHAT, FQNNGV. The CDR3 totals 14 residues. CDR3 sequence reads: CASNPGAKNSPLHF. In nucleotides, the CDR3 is TGTGCCAGCAACCCGGGAGCTAAGAATTCACCCCTCCACTTT.

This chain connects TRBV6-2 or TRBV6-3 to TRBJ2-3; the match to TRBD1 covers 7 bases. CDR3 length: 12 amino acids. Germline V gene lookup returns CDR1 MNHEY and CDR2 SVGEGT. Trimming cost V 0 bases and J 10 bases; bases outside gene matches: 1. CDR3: CASSYSGQPQYF. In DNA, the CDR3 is TGTGCCAGCAGTTACTCGGGACAGCCGCAGTATTTT.

The DNA for the CDR3 is TGTGCCAGCAGCAAATTAGCGGGACAGGGGAGGGAAATGCGCACCGGGGAGCTGTTTTTT. This sequence encodes CASSKLAGQGREMRTGELFF. This chain connects TRBV21-1 to TRBJ2-2; TRBD1, the table's D call, lacks a check against the DNA. TRBV21-1 is listed as a pseudogene. The CDR3 spans 20 residues.

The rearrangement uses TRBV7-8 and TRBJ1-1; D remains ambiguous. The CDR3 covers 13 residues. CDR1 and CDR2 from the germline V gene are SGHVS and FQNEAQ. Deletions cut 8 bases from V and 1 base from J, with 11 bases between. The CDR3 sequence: CASALQRNTEAFF. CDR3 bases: TGTGCCAGCGCCCTACAGAGGAACACTGAAGCTTTCTTT. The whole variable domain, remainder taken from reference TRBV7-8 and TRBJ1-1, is GAGVSQSPRYKVAKRGQDVALRCDPISGHVSLFWYQQALGQGPEFLTYFQNEAQLDKSGLPSDRFFAERPEGSVSTLKIQRTQQEDSAVYLCASALQRNTEAFFGQGTRLTVV.

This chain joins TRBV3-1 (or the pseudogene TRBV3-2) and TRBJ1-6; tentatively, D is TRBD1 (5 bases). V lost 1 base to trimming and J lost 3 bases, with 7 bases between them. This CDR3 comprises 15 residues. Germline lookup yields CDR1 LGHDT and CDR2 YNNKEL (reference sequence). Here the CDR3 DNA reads TGTGCCAGCAGCCAAGGGACATTCTATAATTCACCCCTCCACTTT. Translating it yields CASSQGTFYNSPLHF.

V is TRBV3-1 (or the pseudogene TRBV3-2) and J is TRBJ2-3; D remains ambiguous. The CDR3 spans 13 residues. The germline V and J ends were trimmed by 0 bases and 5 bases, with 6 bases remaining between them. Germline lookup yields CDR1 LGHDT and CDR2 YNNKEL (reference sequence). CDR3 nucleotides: TGTGCCAGCAGCCAAGAAGTTGGAGATACGCAGTATTTT. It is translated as CASSQEVGDTQYF.

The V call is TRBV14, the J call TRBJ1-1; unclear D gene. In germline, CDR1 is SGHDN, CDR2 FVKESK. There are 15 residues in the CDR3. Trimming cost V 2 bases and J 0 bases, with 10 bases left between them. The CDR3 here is CASSQMAALNTEAFF. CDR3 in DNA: TGTGCCAGCAGCCAAATGGCGGCGTTGAACACTGAAGCTTTCTTT.

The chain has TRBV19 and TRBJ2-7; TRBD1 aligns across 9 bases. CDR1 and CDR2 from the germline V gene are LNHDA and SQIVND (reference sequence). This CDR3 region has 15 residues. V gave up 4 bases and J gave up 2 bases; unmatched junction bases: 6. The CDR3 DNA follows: TGTGCCAGTAGTAGTGGACAGGGGCCAGCCTACGAGCAGTACTTC. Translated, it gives CASSSGQGPAYEQYF.

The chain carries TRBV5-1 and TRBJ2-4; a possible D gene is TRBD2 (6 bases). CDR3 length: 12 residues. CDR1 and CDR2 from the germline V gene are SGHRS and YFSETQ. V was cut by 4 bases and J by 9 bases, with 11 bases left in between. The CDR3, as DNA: TGCGCCAGCAGCGAGCAGGGAGGCATTCAGTACTTC. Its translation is CASSEQGGIQYF. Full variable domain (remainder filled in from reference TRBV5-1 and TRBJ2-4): KAGVTQTPRYLIKTRGQQVTLSCSPISGHRSVSWYQQTPGQGLQFLFEYFSETQRNKGNFPGRFSGRQFSNSRSEMNVSTLELGDSALYLCASSEQGGIQYFGAGTRLSVL.

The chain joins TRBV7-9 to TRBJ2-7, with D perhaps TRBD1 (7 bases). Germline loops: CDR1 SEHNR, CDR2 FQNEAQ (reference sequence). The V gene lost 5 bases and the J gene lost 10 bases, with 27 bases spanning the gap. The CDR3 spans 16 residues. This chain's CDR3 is CASSPIGAPTGEDQYF. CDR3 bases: TGTGCCAGCAGCCCTATAGGGGCCCCTACAGGGGAGGATCAGTACTTC.

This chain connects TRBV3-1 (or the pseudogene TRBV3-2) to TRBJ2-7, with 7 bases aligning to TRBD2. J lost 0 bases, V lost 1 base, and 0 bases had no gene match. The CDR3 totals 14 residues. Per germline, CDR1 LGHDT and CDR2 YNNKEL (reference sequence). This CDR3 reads CASSQGGGSYEQYF. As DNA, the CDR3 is TGTGCCAGCAGCCAAGGCGGGGGCTCCTACGAGCAGTACTTC.

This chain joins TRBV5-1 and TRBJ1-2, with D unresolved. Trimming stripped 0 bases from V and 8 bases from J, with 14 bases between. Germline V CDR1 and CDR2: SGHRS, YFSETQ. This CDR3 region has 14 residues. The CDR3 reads CASSLARGTRGYTF. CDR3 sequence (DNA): TGCGCCAGCAGCTTGGCGCGGGGAACTAGGGGCTACACCTTC.